Below, one T cell receptor beta chain is given with its context. These data come from a study of CXCR3-negative and CXCR3-positive naive CD8 T cells. TRB cDNA was prepared as libraries by UMI-labeled 5' RACE. Each CDR3 protein gets one entry in TCRdb, which reprocessed the 5' RACE reads and gives no DNA. The repertoire table contains about 40,000 distinct CDR3 sequences. Germline CDR1 is SGHTA and CDR2 is FQGNSA. The CDR3 length is 14 residues. The J gene is TRBJ1-5, the V gene TRBV7-2. The sample taken for sequencing was memory CD8+ T cells from blood. This TCR was sampled from a human donor in good health. Some clones in this sample may be carry-over from other donors' samples. CDR3 region: CASSFPYSNQPQHF.